What follows are 19 T cell receptor beta chains derived from one specimen sequenced in a study of blood T cell repertoires in COVID-19. Profiling relied on immunoSEQ multiplex PCR, and the TCRdb table lists in-frame clones only, not all of them. Of around 260,000 clones in the sample, approximately 81% were seen once. Material: peripheral blood. All receptors derive from a man aged 55-75 years with acute or convalescent COVID-19.

V gene TRBV27 combines with J gene TRBJ2-5; TRBD1 might be the D (6 bases). Looked up from germline, CDR1 is MNHEY and CDR2 is SMNVEV (reference sequence). The CDR3 runs 14 residues. Trimming shortened V by 0 bases and J by 5 bases, and 10 bases separated the two germline ends. The CDR3 is CASSLSWGHETQYF. CDR3 DNA: TGTGCCAGCAGTTTATCGTGGGGACACGAGACCCAGTACTTC.

V usage is TRBV6-5 and J usage is TRBJ2-7; no definite D call. V was cut by 0 bases and J by 3 bases, with 9 bases left in between. Germline V gene sequence: CDR1 MNHEY, CDR2 SVGAGI. CDR3 size: 14 residues. CDR3 nucleotide sequence: TGTGCCAGCAGTTACTCGGCACAGCTCTACGAGCAGTACTTC. It is translated as CASSYSAQLYEQYF.

The rearrangement uses TRBV7-5 and TRBJ2-3; TRBD1, the D gene given by the table, was not confirmed from the DNA. TRBV7-5 constitutes a pseudogene. The CDR3 covers 13 residues. DNA for the CDR3: TGTGCCAGAAGGGGACAGGGGACAGATACGCAGTATTTT. Encoded protein: CARRGQGTDTQYF.

J is TRBJ1-1 and V is TRBV19; D is possibly TRBD1 (5 bases). The CDR3 runs 15 residues. Between the trimmed V and J ends, which lost 4 bases and 2 bases, there was a span of 14 bases. The V gene's germline CDR1 is LNHDA and CDR2 SQIVND (reference sequence). CDR3 nucleotides: TGTGCCAGTAGTAACGGCCAGGGTCGAAACACTGAAGCTTTCTTT. Protein: CASSNGQGRNTEAFF.

In this sample, this clone turned up a few times. The V and J genes are TRBV11-2 and TRBJ1-4, with unresolved D. The CDR3 covers 15 residues. The V end lost 4 bases, the J end lost 8 bases, and 17 bases lay between the germline ends. Looked up from germline, CDR1 is SGHAT and CDR2 is FQNNGV. CDR3 loop: CASSSGVRVEEKLFF. CDR3 nucleotide sequence: TGTGCCAGCAGCTCTGGGGTGAGGGTGGAGGAAAAACTGTTTTTT.

The CDR3 region is CASSEGGTVVNIQYF. DNA of the CDR3: TGTGCCAGCAGTGAAGGAGGGACAGTCGTAAACATTCAGTACTTC. The V and J genes are TRBV6-1 and TRBJ2-4; 7 bases map to TRBD1. The CDR3 has 15 residues. Germline CDR1 reads MNHNS; CDR2 reads SASEGT. V was pared by 1 base and J by 6 bases, with 6 bases of the junction left unmatched.

The V call is TRBV10-1, the J call TRBJ2-7; 7 bases agree with TRBD2. Germline V CDR1 and CDR2: WNHNN, SYGVQD (reference sequence). The CDR3 totals 16 residues. Trimming took 9 bases from V and 6 from J; bases not matched to a gene: 20. CDR3 loop: CARLPEREVLYFEQYF. CDR3 nucleotide sequence: TGCGCCAGGCTCCCCGAACGGGAGGTCCTCTACTTCGAGCAGTACTTC.

The genes are TRBV3-1 (or the pseudogene TRBV3-2) and TRBJ1-2; TRBD1 matches 9 bases. The germline gives CDR1 LGHDT, CDR2 YNNKEL (reference sequence). The V and J ends lost 4 bases and 8 bases, in that order; junction bases with no gene match: 11. CDR3 length equals 15 residues. The DNA for the CDR3 is TGTGCCAGCAGCCTCCGGACAGGGGATTTTCTCGGCTACACCTTC. It is translated as CASSLRTGDFLGYTF.

The chain carries TRBV15 and TRBJ2-1; TRBD1 agrees at 9 bases. Germline V gene lookup returns CDR1 LNHNV and CDR2 YYDKDF (reference sequence). The CDR3 is 18 amino acids. The ends lost 8 bases at V and 0 bases at J; junction bases unmatched: 14. The CDR3 region is CATSKAGQGIFSYNEQFF. In nucleotides, the CDR3 is TGTGCCACCTCCAAGGCGGGACAGGGAATTTTCTCCTACAATGAGCAGTTCTTC.

The chain employs TRBV18 and TRBJ1-5, with 9 bases identical to TRBD1. The CDR3 has 14 amino acids. Trimming removed 6 bases from V and 6 bases from J; junction bases left unmatched: 6. From germline, CDR1 is KGHSH and CDR2 LQKENI. The CDR3 sequence: CASSSDRGFQPQHF. The CDR3 DNA reads as TGTGCCAGCTCGTCCGACAGGGGGTTTCAGCCCCAGCATTTT. The full variable domain, its missing parts supplied by reference TRBV18 and TRBJ1-5, is NAGVMQNPRHLVRRRGQEARLRCSPMKGHSHVYWYRQLPEEGLKFMVYLQKENIIDESGMPKERFSAEFPKEGPSILRIQQVVRGDSAAYFCASSSDRGFQPQHFGDGTRLSIL.

This clone was observed once. The rearrangement links TRBV11-2 to TRBJ2-1; 9 bases map to TRBD2. CDR3 length: 17 residues. The germline V gene has CDR1 SGHAT and CDR2 FQNNGV. Germline trimming cut 5 bases from V and 0 bases from J; bases unmatched to any gene: 8. CDR3 sequence reads: CASSPGIAGVSYNEQFF. The CDR3 DNA reads as TGTGCCAGCAGCCCCGGGATAGCGGGGGTCTCCTACAATGAGCAGTTCTTC.

The chain uses TRBV6-5 and TRBJ1-1, with no clear D. The V gene's germline CDR1 is MNHEY and CDR2 SVGAGI. The CDR3 length is 16 residues. With 0 bases removed from V and 2 bases from J, the gap between germline ends came to 13 bases. This CDR3 is CASSYSLPTLNTEAFF. CDR3 DNA: TGTGCCAGCAGTTACTCTCTCCCGACACTTAACACTGAAGCTTTCTTT.

This chain joins TRBV28 and TRBJ2-5, with D possibly matching TRBD2 (5 bases). V dropped 8 bases and J dropped 5 bases, with 9 bases sitting between them. The V gene's germline CDR1 is MDHEN and CDR2 SYDVKM. This CDR3 spans 11 amino acids. This CDR3 is CASGSRETQYF. In DNA form, the CDR3 reads TGTGCCAGCGGGAGTCGGGAGACCCAGTACTTC.

The chain uses TRBV19 and TRBJ1-1; D ambiguous. Trimming left V 1 base short and J 4 bases short, with 13 bases between. The V gene's germline CDR1 is LNHDA and CDR2 SQIVND (reference sequence). The CDR3 consists of 15 residues. CDR3 amino acids: CASSIAAGLGTEAFF. CDR3 coding DNA: TGTGCCAGTAGTATAGCGGCAGGCCTCGGCACTGAAGCTTTCTTT. The variable domain in full, with the rest retrieved from reference TRBV19 and TRBJ1-1, is DGGITQSPKYLFRKEGQNVTLSCEQNLNHDAMYWYRQDPGQGLRLIYYSQIVNDFQKGDIAEGYSVSREKKESFPLTVTSAQKNPTAFYLCASSIAAGLGTEAFFGQGTRLTVV.

In its sample, this clone was seen many times. This sequence joins TRBV27 and TRBJ2-7; 7 bases match TRBD2. Germline assignment: CDR1 MNHEY and CDR2 SMNVEV (reference sequence). The length of the CDR3 is 14 residues. Losses at the gene ends were 5 bases for V and 6 bases for J; bases not matched to a gene: 10. CDR3 sequence reads: CASSPSAGVSEQYF. The CDR3 nucleotides read TGTGCCAGCAGTCCATCGGCGGGGGTAAGCGAGCAGTACTTC.

The chain uses TRBV4-1 and TRBJ1-5; 7 positions match TRBD1. In germline, CDR1 is MGHRA, CDR2 YSYEKL. This CDR3 has 17 amino acids. V shed 0 bases, J shed 3 bases, and the junction held 8 bases outside the gene matches. CDR3 in amino acids: CASSQDTRQGYNQPQHF. In nucleotides, the CDR3 is TGCGCCAGCAGCCAAGACACGCGACAGGGTTACAATCAGCCCCAGCATTTT.

The table lists this clone with a few counts. The chain carries TRBV6-5 and TRBJ1-5, with D perhaps TRBD1 (5 bases). V shed 6 bases and J shed 1 base, with 13 bases lying between them. The CDR3 extends over 15 amino acids. Germline values: CDR1 MNHEY, CDR2 SVGAGI. As DNA, the CDR3 is TGTGCCAGCAGCTCCCCGGAGGGGAGCAATCAGCCCCAGCATTTT. Protein: CASSSPEGSNQPQHF.

The chain is built from TRBV7-9 and TRBJ1-1; D remains unclear. The length of the CDR3 is 11 residues. V was pared by 3 bases and J by 5 bases, with 4 bases between. The germline CDR1 and CDR2 sequences are SEHNR and FQNEAQ (reference sequence). For the CDR3, the DNA is TGTGCCAGCAGCTTGTTAACTGAAGCTTTCTTT. Its protein product is CASSLLTEAFF.

V gene TRBV24-1 combines with J gene TRBJ2-1, with 13 bases lining up with TRBD2. Trimming cost V 4 bases and J 5 bases; bases outside gene matches: 4. Germline-derived CDR1 and CDR2 are KGHDR and SFDVKD. There are 16 residues in the CDR3. In DNA, the CDR3 is TGTGCCACCAGTGACTCCGGACTAGCGGGGGACAATGAGCAGTTCTTC. Its translation: CATSDSGLAGDNEQFF.